This T cell receptor beta chain was captured by sequencing in a study of beta chain features in type 1 diabetes. Broader study findings: For type 1 diabetes patients, VDJ junctions showed fewer insertions and more deletions. Shorter TCRB CDR3s, moderately but significantly so, marked every one of the four CD4+ subsets in Type 1 diabetes patients.

This clone was detected only a few times. The antigen is unknown. V lost 2 bases and J 6 bases, leaving 8 bases between the germline ends. Germline CDR1 and CDR2: SEHNR and FQNEAQ (reference sequence). This CDR3 has 12 amino acids. The investigators reverse transcribed all of the isolated RNA, so they sequenced expressed TCRB transcripts. Produced via immunoSEQ multiplex PCR; TCRdb's table is partial and in-frame only. The data contain 640,000 or so clones, over 13% of them singletons. This TCR was sampled from a man younger than 30 with type 1 diabetes. The chain links TRBV7-9 to TRBJ2-7; no clear D gene. The sample comprised naive CD4+ T cells from blood. This CDR3 reads CASSLNPTEQYF. CDR3 bases: TGTGCCAGCAGCTTAAACCCAACCGAGCAGTACTTC.